This TCR beta chain was observed in a study of T cell responses to AZD1222 COVID-19 vaccine. Germline assignment: CDR1 LNHNV and CDR2 YYDKDF (reference sequence). The CDR3 length is 15 residues. Trimming removed 4 bases at V and 0 bases at J, with 9 bases between. Clones were read by immunoSEQ multiplex PCR, and TCRdb kept only the in-frame ones, dropping some. The data show around 90,000 clones, with approximately 86% seen just once and roughly 6.3% held by the top ten. Study-level findings and limits: Only after the peak T cell response were repertoires sampled. Donors in the cohort were predominantly white British and more often female, and clonal diversity was possibly underestimated.

To note about this clone: Its antigen remains unidentified.

This rearrangement joins TRBV15 to TRBJ1-4; perhaps TRBD1 as D (5 bases). The TCR comes from an adult in good health. The starting material was peripheral blood, obtained on day 0 of AZD1222 vaccination. CDR3: CATSTGDATNEKLFF. The CDR3 bases are TGTGCCACCAGCACGGGGGATGCAACTAATGAAAAACTGTTTTTT.